Each of the 24 T cell receptor beta chains below was sequenced from the same sample in a study of response to subunit inactivated influenza vaccine. A single record per CDR3 protein comes from TCRdb applying MiXCR to the RT-PCR reads. The repertoire holds 860,000 or so distinct CDR3 sequences, with approximately 21% as singletons. The sequences come from PBMCs from blood, collected roughly 5 days after vaccination. The receptors shown here come from a man aged 45-60 years who received an inactivated influenza vaccine.

The gene calls are TRBV7-3 and TRBJ2-1; 7 bases fit TRBD2. Germline V gene lookup returns CDR1 SGHTA and CDR2 FQGTGA. V lost 2 bases and J lost 10; bases outside the gene matches: 11. The CDR3 runs to 15 residues. The CDR3 DNA follows: TGTGCCAGCAGCTTAGGGGGGGACCGGGGCGAAGAGCAGTTCTTC. Encoded protein: CASSLGGDRGEEQFF.

The chain combines TRBV7-2 with TRBJ2-1; unclear D gene. CDR3 size: 15 residues. The germline V and J ends were trimmed by 2 bases and 9 bases, with 17 bases remaining between them. The germline V gene has CDR1 SGHTA and CDR2 FQGNSA. The CDR3 sequence: CASSLKGPSVGEQFF. CDR3 DNA sequence: TGTGCCAGCAGCTTAAAGGGCCCCTCGGTCGGTGAGCAGTTCTTC.

This clonotype was picked up a small number of times. Here the CDR3 reads CSASGTGPSGEQYF. The CDR3 region has the DNA TGCAGTGCTTCCGGGACAGGGCCTTCGGGGGAGCAGTACTTC. V is TRBV20-1 and J is TRBJ2-7; 9 bases are a match to TRBD1. CDR1 is DFQATT and CDR2 is SNEGSKA in the germline V gene (reference sequence). The J segment lost 7 bases and the V segment lost 5 bases, leaving 12 bases of the junction unmatched. The CDR3 contains 14 residues.

This clonotype was found many times. The rearrangement joins TRBV20-1 to TRBJ2-7; 10 nucleotides line up with TRBD1. The CDR3 is 15 residues long. Per germline, CDR1 DFQATT and CDR2 SNEGSKA (reference sequence). V was pared by 3 bases and J by 5 bases, with 10 bases of the junction left unmatched. CDR3 coding DNA: TGCAGTGCTAGGGCTACTTCCGGGACAGGGGACGAGCAGTACTTC. It is translated as CSARATSGTGDEQYF.

This chain uses TRBV7-8 with TRBJ2-1, with D possibly TRBD2 on 6 matching bases. The CDR3 is made up of 17 amino acids. Trimming took off 5 bases at V and 5 bases at J, with 22 bases between the two ends. The germline gives CDR1 SGHVS, CDR2 FQNEAQ. The CDR3 coding sequence is TGTGCCAGCAGCCTTATAAGATGGGGGGTCCTTAACAATGAGCAGTTCTTC. Protein sequence: CASSLIRWGVLNNEQFF.

This clonotype has just a few counts. The rearrangement joins TRBV15 to TRBJ2-5; TRBD2 matches at 7 bases. This CDR3 is built from 16 residues. Germline V gene sequence: CDR1 LNHNV, CDR2 YYDKDF (reference sequence). V dropped 0 bases and J dropped 4; count of bases not matched to a gene: 8. The CDR3 sequence: CATSRDFPGGGETQYF. The CDR3 region has the DNA TGTGCCACCAGCAGAGATTTCCCGGGAGGCGGAGAGACCCAGTACTTC.

In its sample, this clonotype was seen many times. The rearrangement joins TRBV7-8 to TRBJ2-5; D remains ambiguous. The germline gives CDR1 SGHVS, CDR2 FQNEAQ. Trimming shortened V by 7 bases and J by 5 bases, and 11 bases separated the two germline ends. The CDR3 extends over 12 amino acids. The CDR3 sequence is CASIGVSETQYF. The DNA for the CDR3 is TGTGCCAGCATAGGCGTGTCGGAGACCCAGTACTTC.

As DNA, the CDR3 is TGTGCCTGGAAAATCCAGGGGTACACTGAAGCTTTCTTT. Translating gives CAWKIQGYTEAFF. This chain connects TRBV30 to TRBJ1-1, with D perhaps matching TRBD1 (6 bases). V dropped 4 bases and J dropped 3 bases, with 12 bases sitting between them. CDR1 is GTSNPN, CDR2 SVGIG, per germline (reference sequence). This CDR3 has 13 amino acids. The complete variable domain, with remaining parts taken from reference TRBV30 and TRBJ1-1, reads SQTIHQWPATLVQPVGSPLSLECTVEGTSNPNLYWYRQAAGRGLQLLFYSVGIGQISSEVPQNLSASRPQDRQFILSSKKLLLSDSGFYLCAWKIQGYTEAFFGQGTRLTVV.

This rearrangement joins TRBV24-1 to TRBJ2-7, with 10 bases identical to TRBD2. Germline CDR1 KGHDR, CDR2 SFDVKD. This CDR3 region has 16 residues. Unmatched junction bases numbered 11, after V lost 5 bases and J lost 5 bases. The CDR3 coding sequence is TGTGCCACCAGTGCGGGTGGTAGCGGGAGGAGCAACGAGCAGTACTTC. Translation: CATSAGGSGRSNEQYF.

The genes are TRBV5-5 and TRBJ2-7; D is perhaps TRBD2 (5 bases). Looked up from germline, CDR1 is SGHKS and CDR2 is YYEKEE (reference sequence). The CDR3 totals 11 residues. Trimming cost V 1 base and J 8 bases, with 7 bases left between them. The CDR3 reads CASSLREKQYF. CDR3 nucleotides: TGTGCCAGCAGCTTGAGGGAGAAGCAGTACTTC.

This clonotype appeared a few times. The rearrangement joins TRBV29-1 to TRBJ2-3; no clear D. The V and J ends lost 3 bases and 2 bases respectively, with 12 bases between them. The V gene's germline CDR1 is SQVTM and CDR2 ANQGSEA. The CDR3 loop spans 14 amino acids. The CDR3 DNA follows: TGCAGCGTTGAGAAACTAATTGTCACAGATACGCAGTATTTT. This translates into CSVEKLIVTDTQYF.

This clonotype appeared a few times. This chain connects TRBV4-2 to TRBJ2-3; possibly TRBD1 for D (5 bases). Germline lookup yields CDR1 LGHNA and CDR2 YNFKEQ. Trimming left V 0 bases short and J 12 bases short, with 7 bases between. The CDR3 spans 11 residues. For the CDR3, the DNA is TGTGCCAGCAGCCAAGAGGGGCCACAGTATTTT. It yields the protein CASSQEGPQYF.

This clonotype turned up a few times. The V and J genes are TRBV11-2 and TRBJ1-1; unclear D gene. V was cut by 0 bases and J by 3 bases, with 17 bases left in between. CDR3 size: 17 residues. Per the germline V gene, CDR1 is SGHAT and CDR2 is FQNNGV. The CDR3: CASSLDYARMLDTEAFF. The CDR3 bases are TGTGCCAGCAGCTTAGACTATGCGCGGATGTTGGACACTGAAGCTTTCTTT.

Ten or more counts support this clonotype. The chain couples TRBV12-3 or TRBV12-4 to TRBJ2-1; 7 nucleotides align to TRBD1. With V trimmed by 8 bases and J by 6 bases, 4 bases remained unmatched. CDR3 length: 12 residues. CDR3 bases: TGTGCCAGCGGAAGGACAGGCAATGAGCAGTTCTTC. Amino acids: CASGRTGNEQFF.

CDR3 DNA: TGTGCCAGCAGCTTATTCGACAGAGTACCTACCGGGGAGCTGTTTTTT. Its protein is CASSLFDRVPTGELFF. This chain connects TRBV7-8 to TRBJ2-2, with a possible D match to TRBD1 (5 bases). V gave up 2 bases and J gave up 5 bases, with 15 bases separating them. The germline V gene has CDR1 SGHVS and CDR2 FQNEAQ. The CDR3 has 16 amino acids.

The table lists this clonotype with many counts. This chain connects TRBV5-5 to TRBJ1-6, with 7 bases identical to TRBD1. CDR1 is SGHKS and CDR2 is YYEKEE in the germline V gene (reference sequence). The ends lost 0 bases at V and 7 bases at J; junction bases unmatched: 4. The CDR3 is 15 residues long. CDR3 sequence reads: CASSLAQGRNSPLHF. The CDR3 DNA is TGTGCCAGCAGCTTGGCACAGGGGCGGAATTCACCCCTCCACTTT.

There are a few counts of this clonotype. The J gene is TRBJ2-1, the V gene TRBV5-4, with 9 positions matching TRBD1. The CDR3 is 18 amino acids. With 0 bases clipped from V and 7 bases from J, the junction kept 14 bases outside the gene matches. Per germline, CDR1 SGHNT and CDR2 YYREEE (reference sequence). The CDR3 region has the DNA TGTGCCAGCAGCTTGGGTGGGACAGGGACCAGTCTGTGGAATGAGCAGTTCTTC. As protein: CASSLGGTGTSLWNEQFF.

The chain couples TRBV27 to TRBJ1-2, with TRBD1 as a possible D gene (5 bases). Trimming took off 5 bases at V and 8 bases at J, with 21 bases between the two ends. The CDR3 contains 15 residues. Germline V lookup: CDR1 MNHEY, CDR2 SMNVEV (reference sequence). CDR3 residues: CASSTLQGGAGGYTF. DNA for the CDR3: TGTGCCAGCAGTACACTCCAGGGTGGGGCCGGGGGCTACACCTTC.

The chain links TRBV3-1 to TRBJ1-1; no clear D gene. Germline V gene sequence: CDR1 LGHDT, CDR2 YNNKEL (reference sequence). The CDR3 consists of 15 residues. Trimming took off 1 base at V and 3 bases at J, with 12 bases between the two ends. The CDR3 DNA follows: TGTGCCAGCAGCCAAGGGGTAGGACCACACACTGAAGCTTTCTTT. Protein product: CASSQGVGPHTEAFF.

This clonotype was picked up a small number of times. The rearrangement links TRBV7-8 to TRBJ2-7; TRBD1 agrees at 8 bases. This CDR3 has 15 amino acids. With 3 bases clipped from V and 5 bases from J, the junction kept 9 bases outside the gene matches. In germline, CDR1 is SGHVS, CDR2 FQNEAQ. The CDR3 loop reads CASSFGSRGPDEQYF. CDR3 nucleotides: TGTGCCAGCAGCTTTGGGTCCAGGGGGCCCGACGAGCAGTACTTC.

This clonotype appeared a few times. The V gene is TRBV29-1, the J gene TRBJ1-5; D ambiguous. Trimming cost V 6 bases and J 4 bases, with 13 bases left between them. This CDR3 region has 13 residues. Germline V gives CDR1 SQVTM, CDR2 ANQGSEA. CDR3 residues: CSVGEQQNQPQHF. In nucleotides, the CDR3 is TGCAGCGTGGGAGAACAGCAGAATCAGCCCCAGCATTTT.

This clonotype was detected a few times. The rearrangement joins TRBV14 to TRBJ2-7; D gene unclear. The germline V and J ends were trimmed by 0 bases and 2 bases, with 8 bases remaining between them. Germline values: CDR1 SGHDN, CDR2 FVKESK. The CDR3 has 14 residues. The CDR3: CASSQESGAYEQYF. CDR3 nucleotides: TGTGCCAGCAGCCAAGAATCGGGCGCCTACGAGCAGTACTTC.

This chain links TRBV7-9 with TRBJ2-7; 7 nucleotides match TRBD1. CDR1 and CDR2 (germline): SEHNR, FQNEAQ (reference sequence). This CDR3 has 16 amino acids. Trimming took 4 bases from V and 4 from J; bases not matched to a gene: 13. CDR3 DNA sequence: TGTGCCAGCAGCTCGTTCGGGACAGACATCCGGTACGAGCAGTACTTC. Translated, it gives CASSSFGTDIRYEQYF. Filled out from reference TRBV7-9 and TRBJ2-7, the complete variable domain reads DTGVSQNPRHKITKRGQNVTFRCDPISEHNRLYWYRQTLGQGPEFLTYFQNEAQLEKSRLLSDRFSAERPKGSFSTLEIQRTEQGDSAMYLCASSSFGTDIRYEQYFGPGTRLTVT.

This clonotype was detected a few times. V and J are TRBV6-4 and TRBJ2-5; 14 bases align to TRBD2. CDR1 is MRHNA, CDR2 SNTAGT, per germline. The CDR3 runs to 18 residues. The trim removed 10 bases at V and 4 bases at J, leaving 17 bases unmatched. CDR3 loop: CATIPLTSGGEWGETQYF. In DNA form, the CDR3 reads TGTGCCACTATACCCCTGACTAGCGGGGGGGAATGGGGAGAGACCCAGTACTTC.